Here is one T cell receptor beta chain with its context. Only CD45RO-negative cells positively selected for CCR7 counted as naive CD8 cells, so terminally differentiated effector memory CD45RA+ cells were excluded. The data originate from a study of shared clonotypes between healthy human individuals. TCRdb's table, derived via immunoSEQ multiplex PCR, lists solely in-frame clones and lacks some. The sample shows just over 2,000,000 clones, about 95% of them seen only once. The clonotype comes from a man between 18 and 35 years old in good health. Sequenced sample: naive CD8+ T cells sorted from blood.

CDR3 coding DNA: TGCGCCAGCAGTGAGACGGAGGACGGCGCTTCTGAAGCTTTCTTT. This gives the protein CASSETEDGASEAFF. The V call is TRBV10-1, the J call TRBJ1-1; D is unresolved. The length of the CDR3 is 15 residues. CDR1 and CDR2 (germline): WNHNN, SYGVQD (reference sequence). V lost 2 bases to trimming and J lost 6 bases, with 16 bases between them.